Detailed here is one TCR beta chain. Its antigen is still unknown. Germline values: CDR1 SGHRS, CDR2 YFSETQ. With 5 bases removed from V and 0 bases from J, the gap between germline ends came to 18 bases. The CDR3 runs 16 residues. TCR cDNA molecules each had a unique molecular identifier. TCRdb called the 5' RACE reads again in MiXCR, with one record for every CDR3 protein. The top ten hold approximately 23% of the sample, which has approximately 17,000 distinct CDR3 sequences, around 8.1% seen once. The data derive from a study of spatial heterogeneity in lung cancer. Time point denoted: sample taken at primary tumor resection. Overall study results and limits: Counts that tracked tumor mutation counts were those of expanded intratumoral alpha and beta TCRs.

This TCR derives from a male donor with early-stage non-small cell lung cancer. The genes are TRBV5-1 and TRBJ2-7; no firm D call. This material consisted of lung tumor tissue, taken at surgery. The CDR3 loop is CASSVSGRSSSYEQYF. Written as DNA, the CDR3 is TGCGCCAGCAGTGTTTCTGGACGGTCGAGCTCCTACGAGCAGTACTTC.